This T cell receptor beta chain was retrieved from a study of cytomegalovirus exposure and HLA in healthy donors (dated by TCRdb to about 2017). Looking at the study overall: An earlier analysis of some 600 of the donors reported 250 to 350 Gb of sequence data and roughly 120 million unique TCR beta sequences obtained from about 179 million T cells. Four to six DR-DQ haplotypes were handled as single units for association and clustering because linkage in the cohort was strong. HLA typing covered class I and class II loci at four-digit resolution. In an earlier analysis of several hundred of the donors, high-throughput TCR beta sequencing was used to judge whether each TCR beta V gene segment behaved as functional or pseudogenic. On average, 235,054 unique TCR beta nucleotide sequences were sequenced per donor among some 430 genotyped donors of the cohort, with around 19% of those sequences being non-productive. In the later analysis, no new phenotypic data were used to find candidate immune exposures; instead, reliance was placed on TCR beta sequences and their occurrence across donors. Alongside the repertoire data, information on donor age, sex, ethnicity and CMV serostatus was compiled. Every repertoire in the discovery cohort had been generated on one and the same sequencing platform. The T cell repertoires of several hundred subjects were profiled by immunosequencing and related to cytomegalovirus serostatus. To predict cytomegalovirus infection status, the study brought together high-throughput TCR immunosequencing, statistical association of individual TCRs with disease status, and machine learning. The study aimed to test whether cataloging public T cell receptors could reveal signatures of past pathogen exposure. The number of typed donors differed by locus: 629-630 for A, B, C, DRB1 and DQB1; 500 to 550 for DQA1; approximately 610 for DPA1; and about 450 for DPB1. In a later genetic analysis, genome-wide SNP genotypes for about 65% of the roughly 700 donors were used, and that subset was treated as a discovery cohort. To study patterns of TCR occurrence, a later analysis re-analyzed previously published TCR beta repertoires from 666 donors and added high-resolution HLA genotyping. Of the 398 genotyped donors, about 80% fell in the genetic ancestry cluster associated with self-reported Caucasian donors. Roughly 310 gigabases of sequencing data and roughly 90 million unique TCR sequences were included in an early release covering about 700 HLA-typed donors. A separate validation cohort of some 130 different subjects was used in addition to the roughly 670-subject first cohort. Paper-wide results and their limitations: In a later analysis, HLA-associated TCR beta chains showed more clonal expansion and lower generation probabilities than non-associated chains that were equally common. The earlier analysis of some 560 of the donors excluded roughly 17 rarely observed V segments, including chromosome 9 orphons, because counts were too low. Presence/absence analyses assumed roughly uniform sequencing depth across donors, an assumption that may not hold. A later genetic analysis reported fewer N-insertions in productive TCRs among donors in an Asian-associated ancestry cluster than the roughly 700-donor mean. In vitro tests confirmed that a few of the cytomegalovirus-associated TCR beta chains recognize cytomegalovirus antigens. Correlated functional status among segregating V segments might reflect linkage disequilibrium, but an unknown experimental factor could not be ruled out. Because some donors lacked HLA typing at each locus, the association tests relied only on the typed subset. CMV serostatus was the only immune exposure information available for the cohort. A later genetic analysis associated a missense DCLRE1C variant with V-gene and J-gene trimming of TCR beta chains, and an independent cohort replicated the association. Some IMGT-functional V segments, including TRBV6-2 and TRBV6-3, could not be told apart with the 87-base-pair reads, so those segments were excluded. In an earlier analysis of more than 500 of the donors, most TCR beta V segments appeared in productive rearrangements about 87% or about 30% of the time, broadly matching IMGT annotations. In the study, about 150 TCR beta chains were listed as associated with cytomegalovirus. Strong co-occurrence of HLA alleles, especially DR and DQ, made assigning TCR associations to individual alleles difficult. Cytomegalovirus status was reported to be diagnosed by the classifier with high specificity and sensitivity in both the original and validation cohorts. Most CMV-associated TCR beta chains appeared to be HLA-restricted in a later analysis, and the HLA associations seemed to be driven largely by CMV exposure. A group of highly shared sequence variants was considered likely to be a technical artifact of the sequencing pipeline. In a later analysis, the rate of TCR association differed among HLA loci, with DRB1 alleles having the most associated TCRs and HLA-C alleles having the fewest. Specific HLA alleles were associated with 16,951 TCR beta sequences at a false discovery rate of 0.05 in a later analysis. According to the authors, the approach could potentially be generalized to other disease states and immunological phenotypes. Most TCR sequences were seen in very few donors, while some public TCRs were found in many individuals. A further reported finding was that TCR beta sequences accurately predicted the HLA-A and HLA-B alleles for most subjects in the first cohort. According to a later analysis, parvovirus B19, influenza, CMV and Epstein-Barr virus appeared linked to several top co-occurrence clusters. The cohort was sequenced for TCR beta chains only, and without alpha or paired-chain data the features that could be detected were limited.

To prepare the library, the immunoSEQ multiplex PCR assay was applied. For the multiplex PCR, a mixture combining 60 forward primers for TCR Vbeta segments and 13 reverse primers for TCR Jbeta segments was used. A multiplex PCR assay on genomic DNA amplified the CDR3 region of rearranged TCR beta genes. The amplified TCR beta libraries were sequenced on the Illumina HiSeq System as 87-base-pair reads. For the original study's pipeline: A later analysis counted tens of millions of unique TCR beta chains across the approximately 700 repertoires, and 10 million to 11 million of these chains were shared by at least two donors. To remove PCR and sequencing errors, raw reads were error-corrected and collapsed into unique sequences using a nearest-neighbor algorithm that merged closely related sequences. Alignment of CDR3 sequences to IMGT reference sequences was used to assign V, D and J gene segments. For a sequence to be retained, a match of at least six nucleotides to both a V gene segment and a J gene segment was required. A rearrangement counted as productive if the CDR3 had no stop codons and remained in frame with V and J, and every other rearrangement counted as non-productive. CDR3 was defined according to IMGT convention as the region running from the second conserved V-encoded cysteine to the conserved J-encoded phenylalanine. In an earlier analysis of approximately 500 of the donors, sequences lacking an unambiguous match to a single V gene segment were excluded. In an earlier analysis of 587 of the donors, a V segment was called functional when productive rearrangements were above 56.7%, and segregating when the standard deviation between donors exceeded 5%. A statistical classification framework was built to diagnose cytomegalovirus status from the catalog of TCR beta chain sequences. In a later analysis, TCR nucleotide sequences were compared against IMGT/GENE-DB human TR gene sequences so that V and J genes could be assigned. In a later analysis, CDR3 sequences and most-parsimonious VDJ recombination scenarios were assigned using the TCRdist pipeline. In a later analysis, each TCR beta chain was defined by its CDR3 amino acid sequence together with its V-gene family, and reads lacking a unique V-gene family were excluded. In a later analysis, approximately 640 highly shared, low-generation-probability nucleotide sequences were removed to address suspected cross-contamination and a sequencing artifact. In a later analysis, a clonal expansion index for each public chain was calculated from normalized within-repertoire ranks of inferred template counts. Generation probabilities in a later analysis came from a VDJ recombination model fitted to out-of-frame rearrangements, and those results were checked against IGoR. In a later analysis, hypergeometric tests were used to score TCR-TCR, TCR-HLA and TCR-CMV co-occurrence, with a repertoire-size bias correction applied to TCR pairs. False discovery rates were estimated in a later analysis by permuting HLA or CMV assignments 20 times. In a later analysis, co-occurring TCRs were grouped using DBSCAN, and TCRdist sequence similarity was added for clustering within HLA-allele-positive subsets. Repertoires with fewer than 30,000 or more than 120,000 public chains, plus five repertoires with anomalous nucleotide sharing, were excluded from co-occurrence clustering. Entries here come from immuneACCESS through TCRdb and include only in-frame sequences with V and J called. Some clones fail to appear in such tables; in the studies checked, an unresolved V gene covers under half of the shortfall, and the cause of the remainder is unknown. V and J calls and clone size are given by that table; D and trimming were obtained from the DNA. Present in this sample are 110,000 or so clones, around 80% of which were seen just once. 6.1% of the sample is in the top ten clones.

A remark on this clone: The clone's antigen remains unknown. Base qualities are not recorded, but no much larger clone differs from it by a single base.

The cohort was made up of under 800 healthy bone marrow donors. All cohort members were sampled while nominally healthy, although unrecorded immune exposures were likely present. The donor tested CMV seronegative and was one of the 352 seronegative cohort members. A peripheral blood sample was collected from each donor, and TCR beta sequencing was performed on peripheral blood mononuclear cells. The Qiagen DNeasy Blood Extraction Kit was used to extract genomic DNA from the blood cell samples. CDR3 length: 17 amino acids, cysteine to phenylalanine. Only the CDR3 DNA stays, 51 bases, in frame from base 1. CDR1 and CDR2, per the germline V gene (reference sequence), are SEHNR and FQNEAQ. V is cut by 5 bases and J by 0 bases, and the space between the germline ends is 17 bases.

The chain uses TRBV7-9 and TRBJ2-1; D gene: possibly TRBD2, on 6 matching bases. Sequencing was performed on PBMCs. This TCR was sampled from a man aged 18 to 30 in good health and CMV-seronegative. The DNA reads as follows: TGTGCCAGCAGCACCGGGGCGGGATCTAACTCCTACAATGAGCAGTTCTTC. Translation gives CASSTGAGSNSYNEQFF.